This TCR beta chain was identified in a study of beta chain features in type 1 diabetes (dated by TCRdb to the late 2010s). Broadly, across the study: Patients and healthy donors did not differ in mean age, gender distribution, total cell number or subset yield. A total of some 100,000,000 sorted cells were examined across all samples, and a strong correlation was observed between cell number per subset and RNA yield. In the study, recently diagnosed type 1 diabetes patients and matched healthy donors were compared on the TCRB repertoires of their sorted circulating CD4+ T cell subsets. Whereas all 28 donors provided naive and central memory subsets, regulatory and stem cell-like memory subsets were isolated from just 8 patients and roughly 8 healthy donors. Overall study outcomes, separate from this receptor: Shorter templates might be favored by PCR, yet because patient and control samples were amplified and corrected together, any such skew would affect both groups equally. Because cDNA rather than genomic DNA was sequenced, highly expressing activated cells could have been over-represented, although no difference in activation and CD3 levels was found between groups. A moderate but significant shortening of TCRB CDR3 length was observed in type 1 diabetes patients in all four CD4+ subsets. At VDJ recombination sites, type 1 diabetes patients had fewer insertions and more deleted nucleotides, which implies abnormalities in thymic rearrangement. Because the HLA sub-analyses included only small numbers of individuals, any influence of HLA type on TCRB rearrangement was left unresolved. Naive, central memory and regulatory TCRB repertoires appeared to be more alike among patients than among healthy donors.

The High Capacity cDNA Reverse Transcription Kit was used to reverse transcribe all of the isolated RNA, meaning that expressed TCRB transcripts were what got sequenced. Deep immunoSEQ sequencing was performed on naive, central memory and regulatory T cell samples, with an average of roughly 4 million total reads per sample. After sorted cells were lysed in RLT buffer, RNA was extracted with DNase-treated RNeasy Micro or Mini kits, with the choice depending on cell number. To prevent cross-contamination, every cell subset was processed on its own, while patient and healthy donor samples were processed together. The immunoSEQ multiplex PCR was used to amplify TCRB sequences from cDNA, generating 87-bp fragments that spanned the CDR3 region. Sequencing of the amplicons was done on the Illumina HiSeq platform. Turning to the authors' computational methods: PCR bias was corrected computationally using synthetic template baselines, and reads within Hamming distance 2 were collapsed, with unmergeable singletons discarded. Reads were aligned against IMGT so that V, D and J genes, CDR3 length and insertions or deletions at six rearrangement sites could be assigned. Within each subset, clonotype counts were normalized to sorted cell number, after which true diversity and Gini coefficients were computed with the tcR R package. The overlap coefficient, calculated on TCRB nucleotide sequences, was used to measure repertoire sharing. Out-of-frame TCRB sequences from naive cells were analyzed as a proxy for the pre-selection repertoire. This immuneACCESS table, as held by TCRdb, lists in-frame sequences with V and J called but not all clones. Of the missing ones, under half trace to an unresolved V gene in checked studies; the others have no known cause. The DNA was the basis for D and trimming; V, J and clone size are from that table. The sample has roughly 150,000 clones on record, around 63% of them singletons. The ten top clones hold 0.08% to 0.1% of the sample.

Based on the germline V gene, the CDR1 and CDR2 sequences are MGHRA and YSYEKL. V loses 1 base of germline sequence and J loses 2 bases, and the interval between the two ends is 10 bases. The CDR3 spans 15 residues, from the cysteine through the phenylalanine. Only the CDR3 region is kept as DNA, spanning 45 bases read in frame from base 1. About this clone: Its target antigen remains unknown. One base away there is no much larger clone; base qualities are not given.

Each donor gave one peripheral blood draw, about 110 mL on average, collected into heparinised tubes. A BD FACSAria II and a panel including CD45RO, CCR7, CD25, CD127, CD95 and CD27 were used to sort naive, central memory, regulatory and stem cell-like memory CD4+ T cells. Every sorted population had a purity above 95%. Right away, PBMCs were isolated by Lymphoprep density gradient centrifugation and were stained directly, with no culture step. So that batch effects would be minimized, each experiment stained and sorted samples in pairs, pairing one healthy donor with one patient. This chain joins TRBV4-1 to TRBJ2-3, with no confident D gene call. The sample taken for sequencing was naive CD4+ T cells from blood. The label giving this sample's cell subset or site can be read as: true naive CD4+ T cells. The source of this sequence is a man aged 25-45 years with type 1 diabetes. The CDR3 region has the sequence CASSQAGLLTDTQYF. The DNA sequence follows: TGCGCCAGCAGCCAAGCAGGCTTGCTCACAGATACGCAGTATTTT.